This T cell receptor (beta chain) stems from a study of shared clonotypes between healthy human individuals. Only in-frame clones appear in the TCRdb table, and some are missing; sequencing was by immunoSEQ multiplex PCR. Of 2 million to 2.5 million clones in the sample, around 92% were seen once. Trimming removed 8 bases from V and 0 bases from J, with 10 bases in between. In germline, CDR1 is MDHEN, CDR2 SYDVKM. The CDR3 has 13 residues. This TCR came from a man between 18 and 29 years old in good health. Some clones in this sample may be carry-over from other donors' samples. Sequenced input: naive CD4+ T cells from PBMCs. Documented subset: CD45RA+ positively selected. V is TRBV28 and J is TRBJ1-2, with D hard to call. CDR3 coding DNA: TGTGCCAGCTTCCACGGAGCTAACTATGGCTACACCTTC. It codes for CASFHGANYGYTF.